The clone carrying this TCR beta chain was counted a single time. Its matching antigen is unknown. This record comes from a study of cytomegalovirus exposure and HLA in healthy donors. Study conclusions and caveats: Researchers catalogued approximately 170 TCR beta chains as cytomegalovirus-associated. In a later analysis, the majority of CMV-associated beta chains seemingly showed HLA restriction. Equally common other TCR beta chains were less clonally expanded than HLA-associated ones, a later analysis found.

The PCR had 60 Vbeta and 13 Jbeta primers. Sequencing was performed with immunoSEQ multiplex PCR; in TCRdb, only in-frame clones are kept and a portion is missing. The table lists 150,000 to 200,000 clones, 60% to 80% of them singletons. Regarding donors, all were healthy bone marrow donors. Germline CDR1 LGHNA, CDR2 YSLEER. Trimming took off 1 base at V and 0 bases at J, with 9 bases between the two ends. The CDR3 is made up of 15 amino acids. This chain uses TRBV4-3 with TRBJ1-1; D is unresolved. The sequenced material came from PBMCs. This receptor was identified in a woman aged 50 to 60 in good health and CMV-seropositive. CDR3 amino acids: CASSQAAAVNTEAFF. CDR3 DNA sequence: TGCGCCAGCAGCCAAGCCGCTGCGGTGAACACTGAAGCTTTCTTT.